One TCR beta chain is described in this entry. Ages ranged from about 18 to 89 years, with residence in around 24 US areas. It was within 2 weeks before study entry that exposed participants met a COVID-19 case. Per the original methods: Estimates of nucleated cell counts were drawn from the amplification of reference gene primers. Profiling relied on immunoSEQ multiplex PCR, and the TCRdb table lists in-frame clones only, not all of them. D and trimming were read from the DNA, whereas the V and J calls and clone size are those reported in that table. This sample has roughly 320,000 clones; roughly 90% occur once, and the top ten carry about 4%. V was pared by 3 bases and J by 5 bases, with 6 bases of the junction left unmatched. Germline V gives CDR1 SGHTA, CDR2 FQGNSA. The CDR3 has 15 amino acids. The sample originates from a study of blood T cell repertoires in COVID-19. Study overall: The analysed material was cDNA or gDNA that came from T cells, B-cell-depleted T cells, or PBMCs.

The TCR comes from a woman aged 25 to 39 who had been exposed to COVID-19. Sequenced: PBMCs or T cells enriched from blood (not recorded which). The rearrangement uses TRBV7-2 and TRBJ2-4, with TRBD2 identical over 8 bases. As DNA, the CDR3 is TGTGCCAGCAGCTTTCAGACTAGCGAGGAAAACATTCAGTACTTC. Translating it yields CASSFQTSEENIQYF.